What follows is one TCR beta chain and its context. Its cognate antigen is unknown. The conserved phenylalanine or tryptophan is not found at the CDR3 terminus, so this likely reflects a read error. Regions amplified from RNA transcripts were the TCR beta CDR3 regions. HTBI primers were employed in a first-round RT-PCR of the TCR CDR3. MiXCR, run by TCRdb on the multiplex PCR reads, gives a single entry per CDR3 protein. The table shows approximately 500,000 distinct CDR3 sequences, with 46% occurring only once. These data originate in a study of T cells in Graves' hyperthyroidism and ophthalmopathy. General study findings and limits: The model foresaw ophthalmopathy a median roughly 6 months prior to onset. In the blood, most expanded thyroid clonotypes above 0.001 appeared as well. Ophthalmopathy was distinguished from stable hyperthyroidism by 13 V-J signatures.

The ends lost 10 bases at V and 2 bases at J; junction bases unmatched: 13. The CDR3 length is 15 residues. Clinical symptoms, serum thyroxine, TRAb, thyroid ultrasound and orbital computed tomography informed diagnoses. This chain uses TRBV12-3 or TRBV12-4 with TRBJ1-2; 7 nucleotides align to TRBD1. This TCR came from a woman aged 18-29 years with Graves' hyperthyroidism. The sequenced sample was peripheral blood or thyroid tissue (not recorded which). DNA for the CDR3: TGTGCCACCAAGGCGGAGCGGGACAGAAACTATGGCTACACCGTC. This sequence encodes CATKAERDRNYGYTV.